In its sample, the clone carrying this TCR beta chain is large. The antigen is unknown. TCRdb reanalysed the 5' RACE reads using MiXCR and keeps one entry per CDR3 protein. The sample contains over 1,000 distinct CDR3 sequences, 9.5% to 13% of which appear only once. The time point: sample taken at primary tumor resection. Researchers sequenced whole RNA taken from tumor, nontumor lung or frozen PBMC without sorting. These data are taken from a study of spatial heterogeneity in lung cancer. General study findings and limits: Counts of expanded intratumoral alpha and beta TCRs tracked tumor mutation counts.

The V and J ends lost 2 bases and 2 bases, in that order; junction bases with no gene match: 1. There are 15 residues in the CDR3. Germline V CDR1 and CDR2: SGHNT, YYREEE (reference sequence). This rearrangement joins TRBV5-4 to TRBJ2-3, with 11 bases fitting TRBD2. The receptor comes from a male donor with early-stage non-small cell lung cancer. The material sequenced was lung tumor tissue, taken at surgery. CDR3 sequence: CASSLLAGDTDTQYF. The CDR3 nucleotides are TGTGCCAGCAGCTTACTAGCGGGGGACACAGATACGCAGTATTTT.